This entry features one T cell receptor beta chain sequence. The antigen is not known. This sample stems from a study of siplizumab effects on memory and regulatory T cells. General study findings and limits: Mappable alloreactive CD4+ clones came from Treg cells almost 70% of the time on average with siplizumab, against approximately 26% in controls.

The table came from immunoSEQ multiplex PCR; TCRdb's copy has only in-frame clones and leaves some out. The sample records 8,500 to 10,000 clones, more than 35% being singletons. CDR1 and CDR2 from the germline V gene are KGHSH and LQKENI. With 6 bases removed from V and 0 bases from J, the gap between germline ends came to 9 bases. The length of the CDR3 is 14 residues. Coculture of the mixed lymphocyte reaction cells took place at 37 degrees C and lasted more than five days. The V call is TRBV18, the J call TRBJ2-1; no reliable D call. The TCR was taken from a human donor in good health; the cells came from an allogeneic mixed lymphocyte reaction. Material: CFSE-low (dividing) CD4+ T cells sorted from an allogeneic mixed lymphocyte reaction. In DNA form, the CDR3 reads TGTGCCAGCTCGCCCCAGTCCTCCTACAATGAGCAGTTCTTC. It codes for CASSPQSSYNEQFF. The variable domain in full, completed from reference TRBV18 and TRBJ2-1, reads NAGVMQNPRHLVRRRGQEARLRCSPMKGHSHVYWYRQLPEEGLKFMVYLQKENIIDESGMPKERFSAEFPKEGPSILRIQQVVRGDSAAYFCASSPQSSYNEQFFGPGTRLTVL.